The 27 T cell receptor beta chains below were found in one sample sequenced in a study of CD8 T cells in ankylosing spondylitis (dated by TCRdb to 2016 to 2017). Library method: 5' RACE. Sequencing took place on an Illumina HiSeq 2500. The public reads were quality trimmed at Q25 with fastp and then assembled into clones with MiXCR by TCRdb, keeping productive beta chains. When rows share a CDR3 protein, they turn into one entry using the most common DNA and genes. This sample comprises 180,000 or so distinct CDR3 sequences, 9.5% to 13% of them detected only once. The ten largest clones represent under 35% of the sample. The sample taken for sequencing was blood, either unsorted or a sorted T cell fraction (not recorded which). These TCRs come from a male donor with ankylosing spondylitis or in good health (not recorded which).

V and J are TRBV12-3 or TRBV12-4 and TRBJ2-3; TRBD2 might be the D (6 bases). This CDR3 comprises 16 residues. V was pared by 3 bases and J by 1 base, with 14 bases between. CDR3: CASSFGTSRGTDTQYF. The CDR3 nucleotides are TGTGCCAGCAGTTTTGGGACTTCCCGCGGCACAGATACGCAGTATTTT.

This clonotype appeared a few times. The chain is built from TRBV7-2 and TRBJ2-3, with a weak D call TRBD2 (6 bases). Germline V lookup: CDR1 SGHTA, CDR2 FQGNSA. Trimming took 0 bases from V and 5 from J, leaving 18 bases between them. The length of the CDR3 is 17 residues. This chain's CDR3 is CASSLAPPRRREDTQYF. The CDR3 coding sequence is TGTGCCAGCAGCTTAGCGCCCCCCAGGAGGCGGGAAGATACGCAGTATTTT.

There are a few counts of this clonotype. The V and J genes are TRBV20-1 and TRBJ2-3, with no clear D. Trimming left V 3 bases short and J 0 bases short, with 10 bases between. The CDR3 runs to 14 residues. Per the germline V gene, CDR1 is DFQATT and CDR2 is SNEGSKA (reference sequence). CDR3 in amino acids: CSARERASTDTQYF. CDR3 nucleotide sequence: TGCAGTGCTAGGGAGAGAGCTAGCACAGATACGCAGTATTTT.

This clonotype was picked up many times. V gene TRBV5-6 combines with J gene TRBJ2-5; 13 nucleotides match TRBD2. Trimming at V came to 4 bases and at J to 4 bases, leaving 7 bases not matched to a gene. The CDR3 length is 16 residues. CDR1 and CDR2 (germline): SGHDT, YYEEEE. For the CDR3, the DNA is TGTGCCAGCAGCATCACTAGCGGGGGGGCATCAGAGACCCAGTACTTC. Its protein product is CASSITSGGASETQYF.

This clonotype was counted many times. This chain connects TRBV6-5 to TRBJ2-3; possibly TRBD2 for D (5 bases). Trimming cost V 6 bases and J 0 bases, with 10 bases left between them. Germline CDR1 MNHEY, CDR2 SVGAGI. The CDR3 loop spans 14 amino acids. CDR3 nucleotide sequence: TGTGCCAGCAGCTGGACTCGAAGCACAGATACGCAGTATTTT. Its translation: CASSWTRSTDTQYF.

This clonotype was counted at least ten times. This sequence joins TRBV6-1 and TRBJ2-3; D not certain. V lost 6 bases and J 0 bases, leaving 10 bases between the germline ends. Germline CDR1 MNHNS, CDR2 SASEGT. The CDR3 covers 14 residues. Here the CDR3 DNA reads TGTGCCAGCAGCCCGAACCCTAGCACAGATACGCAGTATTTT. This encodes CASSPNPSTDTQYF.

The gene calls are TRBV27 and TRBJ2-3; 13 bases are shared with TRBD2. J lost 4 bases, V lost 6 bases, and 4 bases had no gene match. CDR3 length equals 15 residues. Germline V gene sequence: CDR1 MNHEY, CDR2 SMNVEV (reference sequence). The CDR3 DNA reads TGTGCCAGCAGACTAGCGGGGGGGATGGCAGATACGCAGTATTTT. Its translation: CASRLAGGMADTQYF.

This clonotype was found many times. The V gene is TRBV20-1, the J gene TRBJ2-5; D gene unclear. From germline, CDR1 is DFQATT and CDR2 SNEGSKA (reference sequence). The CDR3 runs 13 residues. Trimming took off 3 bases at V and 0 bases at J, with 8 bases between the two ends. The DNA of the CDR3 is TGCAGTGCTAGGAGCCAGTACCAAGAGACCCAGTACTTC. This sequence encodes CSARSQYQETQYF.

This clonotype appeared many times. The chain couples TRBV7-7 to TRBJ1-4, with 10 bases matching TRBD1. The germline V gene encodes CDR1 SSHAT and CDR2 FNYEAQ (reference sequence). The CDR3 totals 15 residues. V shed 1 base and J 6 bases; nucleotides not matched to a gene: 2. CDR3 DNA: TGTGCCAGCAGCTTAGGACAGGGGGCGGATGAAAAACTGTTTTTT. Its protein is CASSLGQGADEKLFF.

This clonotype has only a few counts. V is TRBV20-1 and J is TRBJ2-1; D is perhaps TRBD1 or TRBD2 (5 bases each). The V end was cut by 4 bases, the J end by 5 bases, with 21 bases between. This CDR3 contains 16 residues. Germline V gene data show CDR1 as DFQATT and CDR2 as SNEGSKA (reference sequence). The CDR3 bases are TGCAGTGCTAATGGGGCCGGGGTATTAGGAGACAATGAGCAGTTCTTC. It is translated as CSANGAGVLGDNEQFF.

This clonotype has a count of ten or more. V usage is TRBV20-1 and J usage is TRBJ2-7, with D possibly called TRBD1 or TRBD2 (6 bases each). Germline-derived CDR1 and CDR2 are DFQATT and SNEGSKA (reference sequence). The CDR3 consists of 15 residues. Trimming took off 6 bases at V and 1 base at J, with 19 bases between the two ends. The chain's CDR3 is CSALSVGGVSYEQYF. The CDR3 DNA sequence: TGCAGTGCGCTGTCTGTGGGGGGCGTTTCCTACGAGCAGTACTTC.

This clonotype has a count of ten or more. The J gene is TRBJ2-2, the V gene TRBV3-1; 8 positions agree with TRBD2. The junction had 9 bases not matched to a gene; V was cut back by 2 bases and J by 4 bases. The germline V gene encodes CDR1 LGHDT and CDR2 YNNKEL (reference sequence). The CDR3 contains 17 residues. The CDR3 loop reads CASSQHAGLDITGELFF. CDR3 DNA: TGTGCCAGCAGCCAACACGCGGGACTAGACATCACCGGGGAGCTGTTTTTT.

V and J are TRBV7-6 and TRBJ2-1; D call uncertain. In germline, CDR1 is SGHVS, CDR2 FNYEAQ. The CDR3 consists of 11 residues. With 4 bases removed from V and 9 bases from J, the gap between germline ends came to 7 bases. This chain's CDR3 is CASSSGSEQFF. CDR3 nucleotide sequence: TGTGCCAGCAGCTCGGGCAGTGAGCAGTTCTTC.

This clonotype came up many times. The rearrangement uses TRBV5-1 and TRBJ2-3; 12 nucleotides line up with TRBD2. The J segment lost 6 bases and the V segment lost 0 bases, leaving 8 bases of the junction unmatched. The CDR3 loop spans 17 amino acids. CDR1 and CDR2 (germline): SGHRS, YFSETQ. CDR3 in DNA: TGCGCCAGCAGCTTGGGGGCGACTAGCGGGAGTGTGGATACGCAGTATTTT. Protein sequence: CASSLGATSGSVDTQYF.

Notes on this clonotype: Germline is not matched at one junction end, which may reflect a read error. Written as DNA, the CDR3 is TGCGCCATCAGCTTGGGGGCTAGCGGGGAAACAGATACGCTGTATTTT. Encoded protein: CAISLGASGETDTLYF. The rearrangement uses TRBV5-1 and TRBJ2-3; 9 positions agree with TRBD2. From germline, CDR1 is SGHRS and CDR2 YFSETQ. The CDR3 is made up of 16 amino acids. The whole variable domain, remainder taken from reference TRBV5-1 and TRBJ2-3, is KAGVTQTPRYLIKTRGQQVTLSCSPISGHRSVSWYQQTPGQGLQFLFEYFSETQRNKGNFPGRFSGRQFSNSRSEMNVSTLELGDSALYLCAISLGASGETDTLYFGPGTRLTVL.

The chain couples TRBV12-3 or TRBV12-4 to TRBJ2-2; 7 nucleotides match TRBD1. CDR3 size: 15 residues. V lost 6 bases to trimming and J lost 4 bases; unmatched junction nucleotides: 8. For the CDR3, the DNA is TGTGCCAGCAGACGACAGGGATCGGGCACCGGGGAGCTGTTTTTT. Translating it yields CASRRQGSGTGELFF.

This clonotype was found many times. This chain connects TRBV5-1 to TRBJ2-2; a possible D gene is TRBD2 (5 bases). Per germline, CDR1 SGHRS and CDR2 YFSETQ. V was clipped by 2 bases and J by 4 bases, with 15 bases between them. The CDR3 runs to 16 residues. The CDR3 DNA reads TGCGCCAGCAGCTTAATCGGGATACAGAGCACCGGGGAGCTGTTTTTT. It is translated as CASSLIGIQSTGELFF.

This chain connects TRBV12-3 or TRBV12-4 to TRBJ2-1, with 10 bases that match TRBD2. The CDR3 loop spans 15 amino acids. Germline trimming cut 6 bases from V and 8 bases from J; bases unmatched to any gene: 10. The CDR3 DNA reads TGTGCCAGCAGCCCGACTAGCGGGCGAAGGGATGAGCAGTTCTTC. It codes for CASSPTSGRRDEQFF.

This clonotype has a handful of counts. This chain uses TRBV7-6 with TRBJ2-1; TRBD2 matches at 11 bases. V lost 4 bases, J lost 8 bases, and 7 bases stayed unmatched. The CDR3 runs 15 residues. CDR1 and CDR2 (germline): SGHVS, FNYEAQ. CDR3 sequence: CASSSLAGGRDEQFF. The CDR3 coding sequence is TGTGCCAGCAGCTCCCTAGCGGGGGGTCGCGATGAGCAGTTCTTC.

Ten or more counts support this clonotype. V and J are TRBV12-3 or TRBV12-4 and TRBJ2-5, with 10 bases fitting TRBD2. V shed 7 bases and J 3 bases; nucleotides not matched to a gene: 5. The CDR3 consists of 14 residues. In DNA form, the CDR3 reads TGTGCCAGCAAACATGGACTAGCGGAAGAGACCCAGTACTTC. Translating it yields CASKHGLAEETQYF.

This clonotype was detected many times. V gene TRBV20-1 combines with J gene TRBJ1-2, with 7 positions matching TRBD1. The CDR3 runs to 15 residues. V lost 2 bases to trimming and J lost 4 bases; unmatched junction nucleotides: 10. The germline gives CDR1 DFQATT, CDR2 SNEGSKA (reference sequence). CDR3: CSARYRGPAGYGYTF. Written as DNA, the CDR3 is TGCAGTGCTAGATATAGGGGGCCCGCTGGCTATGGCTACACCTTC.

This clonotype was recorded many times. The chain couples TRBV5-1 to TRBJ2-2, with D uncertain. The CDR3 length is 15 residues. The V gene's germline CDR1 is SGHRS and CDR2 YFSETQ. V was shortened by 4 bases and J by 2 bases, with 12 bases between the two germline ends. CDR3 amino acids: CASSLTVANTGELFF. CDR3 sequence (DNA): TGCGCCAGCAGCCTAACGGTGGCAAACACCGGGGAGCTGTTTTTT.

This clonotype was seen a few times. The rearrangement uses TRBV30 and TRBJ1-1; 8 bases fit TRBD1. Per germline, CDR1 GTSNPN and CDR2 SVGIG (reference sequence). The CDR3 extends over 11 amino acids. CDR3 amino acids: CSGQVGPEAFF. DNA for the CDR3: TGTTCGGGACAGGTGGGGCCTGAAGCTTTCTTT.

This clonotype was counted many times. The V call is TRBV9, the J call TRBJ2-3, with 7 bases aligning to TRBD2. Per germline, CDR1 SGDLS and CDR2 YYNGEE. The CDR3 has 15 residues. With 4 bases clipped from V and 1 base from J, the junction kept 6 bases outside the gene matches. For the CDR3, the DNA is TGTGCCAGCAGCCAATGGGCGGGAGGCACAGATACGCAGTATTTT. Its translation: CASSQWAGGTDTQYF.

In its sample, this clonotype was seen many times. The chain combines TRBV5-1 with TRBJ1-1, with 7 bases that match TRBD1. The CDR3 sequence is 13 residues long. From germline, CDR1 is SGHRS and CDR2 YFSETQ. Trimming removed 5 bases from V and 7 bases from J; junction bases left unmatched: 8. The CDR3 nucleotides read TGCGCCAGCAGGAACGAGGGGGCATTTGAAGCTTTCTTT. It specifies CASRNEGAFEAFF.

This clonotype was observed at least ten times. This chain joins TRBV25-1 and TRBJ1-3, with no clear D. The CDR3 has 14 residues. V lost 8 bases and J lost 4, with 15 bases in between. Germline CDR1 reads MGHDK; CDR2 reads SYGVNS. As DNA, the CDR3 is TGTGCCAGCTCCCGAACGGGGATAGGAAACACCATATATTTT. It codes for CASSRTGIGNTIYF.

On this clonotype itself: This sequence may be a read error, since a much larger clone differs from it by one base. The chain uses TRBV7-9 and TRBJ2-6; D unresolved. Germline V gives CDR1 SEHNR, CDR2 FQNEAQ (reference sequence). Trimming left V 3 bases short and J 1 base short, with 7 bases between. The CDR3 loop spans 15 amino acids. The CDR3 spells CASSFVGSGANVLTF. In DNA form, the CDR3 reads TGTGCCAGCAGCTTCGTGGGGTCTGGGGCCAACGTCCTGACTTTC.